The rows below give T cell receptor beta chains drawn from one sample of a study of T cells in Graves' hyperthyroidism and ophthalmopathy. TCRdb recomputed calls from the multiplex PCR reads with MiXCR, one row per CDR3 protein. Counted here are nearly 600,000 distinct CDR3 sequences, more than 11% occurring once; the ten biggest clones make up approximately 5.7%. The sample was blood. These receptors were taken from a young woman with Graves' hyperthyroidism that later progressed to Graves' ophthalmopathy. Both conserved end residues are part of each CDR3. A D gene is named only where the DNA matches it firmly. The size entry is marked missing in some rows and otherwise reads once, few, many or a size class.

v_gene	abundance	j_gene	d_gene	CDR3aa	CDR3nt
TRBV12-3/TRBV12-4	many	TRBJ2-1	.	CASSQPESPVNNEQFF	TGTGCCAGCAGCCAACCGGAGTCCCCCGTCAACAATGAGCAGTTCTTC
TRBV6-6	many	TRBJ1-4	.	CASSYLGAVEKLFF	TGTGCCAGCAGTTACCTGGGGGCAGTTGAAAAACTGTTTTTT
TRBV6-4	.	TRBJ2-1	.	CASSQSGGTYNEQFF	TGTGCCAGCAGTCAGAGCGGAGGCACCTACAATGAGCAGTTCTTC
TRBV7-9	.	TRBJ2-5	TRBD1	CASTPLPPRGQETQYF	TGTGCCAGCACCCCTCTCCCCCCCAGGGGGCAAGAGACCCAGTACTTC
TRBV20-1	many	TRBJ1-2	TRBD1	CSARDPTWTGNYGYTF	TGCAGTGCTAGAGATCCCACCTGGACAGGGAACTATGGCTACACCTTC
TRBV12-3/TRBV12-4	many	TRBJ1-5	TRBD1	CASSVDRERPQHF	TGTGCCAGCAGTGTGGACAGGGAGCGGCCCCAGCATTTT
TRBV28	many	TRBJ2-1	.	CASSPPASGGAEQFF	TGTGCCAGCAGTCCCCCGGCGAGTGGCGGCGCTGAGCAGTTCTTC
TRBV7-2	many	TRBJ2-3	.	CASSLIGGTDTQYF	TGTGCCAGCAGCTTAATAGGAGGGACAGATACGCAGTATTTT
TRBV4-1	.	TRBJ2-2	.	CASSQAGRWAANTGELFF	TGCGCCAGCAGCCAAGCGGGCAGGTGGGCCGCGAACACCGGGGAGCTGTTTTTT
TRBV5-1	many	TRBJ2-5	.	CASSPDVGETQYF	TGCGCCAGCAGCCCGGACGTGGGTGAGACCCAGTACTTC
TRBV30	many	TRBJ1-1	.	CAWSVNRNTEAFF	TGTGCCTGGAGTGTAAACCGAAACACTGAAGCTTTCTTT
TRBV28	many	TRBJ1-1	.	CASSPSVRTEAFF	TGTGCCAGCAGTCCCTCAGTAAGGACGGAGGCTTTCTTT
TRBV30	.	TRBJ2-5	TRBD2	CAWSRTSGRTIPRATQYF	TGTGCCTGGAGTCGGACTAGCGGGAGGACGATCCCAAGAGCGACCCAGTACTTC
TRBV24-1	many	TRBJ2-4	.	CATSDSLGRPLAKNIQYF	TGTGCCACCAGTGATTCCCTCGGTCGACCCCTAGCCAAAAACATTCAGTACTTC
TRBV10-3	many	TRBJ2-3	.	CAISEGSAGDTQYF	TGTGCCATCAGTGAGGGGTCAGCTGGAGATACGCAGTATTTT
TRBV28	.	TRBJ2-1	TRBD2	CASSTGGAGDPYNEQFF	TGTGCCAGCAGTACCGGGGGAGCGGGAGACCCCTACAATGAGCAGTTCTTC
TRBV18	.	TRBJ1-3	.	CASSPSGTASRNTIYF	TGTGCCAGCTCACCCTCCGGGACCGCGAGCCGAAACACCATATATTTT
TRBV28	.	TRBJ2-7	TRBD2	CASRTSGIEQYF	TGTGCCAGCCGGACTAGCGGGATCGAGCAGTACTTC
TRBV19	many	TRBJ2-7	.	CASSIRQGYEQYF	TGTGCCAGTAGTATTCGCCAGGGCTACGAGCAGTACTTC
TRBV7-9	many	TRBJ2-7	.	CASSLDGDWREQYF	TGTGCCAGCAGCTTAGACGGGGATTGGCGCGAGCAGTACTTC
TRBV12-5	many	TRBJ2-7	TRBD1	CASGDRQGVVYEQYF	TGTGCTAGTGGTGACAGACAGGGAGTAGTCTACGAGCAGTACTTC
TRBV24-1	many	TRBJ2-5	TRBD2	CATSDTAGGQEETQYF	TGTGCCACCAGTGATACAGCGGGAGGGCAGGAGGAGACCCAGTACTTC
TRBV2	many	TRBJ2-7	.	CASSREQFSYEQYF	TGTGCCAGCAGTCGGGAACAGTTCTCCTACGAGCAGTACTTC
TRBV29-1	many	TRBJ2-7	.	CSVAIAAFLGEQYF	TGCAGCGTTGCGATAGCGGCGTTTTTGGGAGAGCAGTACTTC
TRBV29-1	few	TRBJ2-5	.	CSVEAPSRGGETQYF	TGCAGCGTTGAAGCCCCCAGCAGGGGAGGCGAGACCCAGTACTTC
TRBV3-1	few	TRBJ2-7	.	CASSHLPGRAVSYEQYF	TGTGCCAGCAGCCACCTGCCCGGGCGGGCAGTCTCCTACGAGCAGTACTTC
TRBV6-2/TRBV6-3	many	TRBJ2-7	TRBD2	CASNRPLPSGRVYEQYF	TGTGCCAGCAACCGCCCCCTCCCTAGCGGGAGGGTCTACGAGCAGTACTTC
TRBV24-1	many	TRBJ2-1	TRBD2	CATSDPGTSGNEQFF	TGTGCCACCAGTGATCCCGGGACTAGCGGGAATGAGCAGTTCTTC
TRBV5-1	.	TRBJ1-1	.	CASSLSRPNTEAFF	TGCGCCAGCAGCTTGTCCAGGCCGAACACTGAAGCTTTCTTT
TRBV6-2/TRBV6-3	.	TRBJ2-5	.	CASSPPGVGETQYF	TGTGCCAGCAGCCCCCCGGGGGTCGGAGAGACCCAGTACTTC
TRBV6-1	many	TRBJ1-2	.	CASSQQGPVVDGYTF	TGTGCCAGCAGCCAACAGGGACCGGTTGTGGATGGCTACACCTTC
TRBV11-2	.	TRBJ2-5	TRBD2	CASSPRLLGGTSGIQETQYF	TGTGCCAGCAGCCCTCGTTTACTGGGTGGTACTAGCGGGATTCAAGAGACCCAGTACTTC
TRBV27	.	TRBJ2-7	TRBD2	CASRASGRDYEQYF	TGTGCCAGCAGGGCTAGCGGGAGGGACTACGAGCAGTACTTC
TRBV12-5	.	TRBJ2-6	.	CASGLEAGANVLTF	TGTGCTAGTGGTTTGGAGGCTGGGGCCAACGTCCTGACTTTC
TRBV14	many	TRBJ2-2	.	CASSQVLYTGELFF	TGTGCCAGCAGCCAAGTTCTTTACACCGGGGAGCTGTTTTTT
TRBV19	many	TRBJ1-1	TRBD1	CASSGGQAGTEAFF	TGTGCCAGTAGTGGGGGACAGGCGGGAACTGAAGCTTTCTTT
TRBV20-1	few	TRBJ2-5	.	CSARNFVTQETQYF	TGCAGTGCTCGGAATTTCGTAACACAAGAGACCCAGTACTTC
TRBV5-1	few	TRBJ2-1	TRBD2	CASSPGTSGLLSSYNEQFF	TGCGCCAGCAGCCCTGGGACTAGCGGGCTACTGAGCTCCTACAATGAGCAGTTCTTC
TRBV11-3	.	TRBJ2-2	.	CASSFGQTTGVLFF	TGTGCCAGCAGCTTCGGACAGACCACCGGGGTGCTGTTTTTT
TRBV19	many	TRBJ2-7	TRBD1	CASSSAGTGETYEQYF	TGTGCCAGTAGCTCCGCCGGGACAGGTGAGACCTACGAGCAGTACTTC
TRBV30	few	TRBJ1-2	.	CAWSGPPQADSGGYTF	TGTGCCTGGAGTGGGCCACCTCAGGCGGATAGCGGCGGCTACACCTTC
TRBV27	few	TRBJ1-4	TRBD1	CASGTQGATNEKLFF	TGTGCCAGCGGAACCCAGGGGGCAACTAATGAAAAACTGTTTTTT